The entry that follows covers one T cell receptor (beta chain) sequence. No antigen is known for it. The sample belongs to a study of cytomegalovirus exposure and HLA in healthy donors. The PCR employed 60 Vbeta primers together with 13 Jbeta primers. TCRdb's copy holds only in-frame clones and misses some; the assay was immunoSEQ multiplex PCR. The data hold some 120,000 clones, with approximately 85% observed a single time. Study-wide results and limits: In an earlier analysis, most TCR beta V segments were productive about 87% or about 30% of the time.

Trimming shortened V by 0 bases and J by 11 bases, and 17 bases separated the two germline ends. This CDR3 region has 15 residues. Sequencing input: PBMCs. The origin of this receptor is a woman in her twenties or thirties in good health and CMV-seropositive. The V and J genes are TRBV23-1 and TRBJ1-5; TRBD1 is a possible D gene (6 bases). TRBV23-1 is marked as an open reading frame, function uncertain. CDR3 protein: CASSQSRGGPEAQHF. The CDR3, as DNA: TGCGCCAGCAGTCAATCTAGGGGGGGTCCAGAGGCCCAGCATTTT.